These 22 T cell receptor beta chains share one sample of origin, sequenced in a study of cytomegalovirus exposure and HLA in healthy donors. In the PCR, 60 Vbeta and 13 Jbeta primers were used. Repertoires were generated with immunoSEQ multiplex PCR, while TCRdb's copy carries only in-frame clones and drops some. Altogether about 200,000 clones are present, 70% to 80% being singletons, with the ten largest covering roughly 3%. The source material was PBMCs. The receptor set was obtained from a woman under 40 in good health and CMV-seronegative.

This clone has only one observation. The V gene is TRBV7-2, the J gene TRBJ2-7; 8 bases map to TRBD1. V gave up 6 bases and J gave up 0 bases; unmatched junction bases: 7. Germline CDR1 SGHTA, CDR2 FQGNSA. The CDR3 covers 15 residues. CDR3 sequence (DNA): TGTGCCAGCAGATCAGACAGGGGCAGCTCCTACGAGCAGTACTTC. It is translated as CASRSDRGSSYEQYF.

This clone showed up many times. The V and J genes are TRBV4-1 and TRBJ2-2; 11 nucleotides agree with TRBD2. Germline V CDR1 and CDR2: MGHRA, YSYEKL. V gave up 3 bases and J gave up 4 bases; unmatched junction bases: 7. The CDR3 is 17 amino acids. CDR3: CASSQGIAGGGTGELFF. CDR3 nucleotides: TGCGCCAGCAGCCAGGGAATAGCGGGAGGGGGCACCGGGGAGCTGTTTTTT.

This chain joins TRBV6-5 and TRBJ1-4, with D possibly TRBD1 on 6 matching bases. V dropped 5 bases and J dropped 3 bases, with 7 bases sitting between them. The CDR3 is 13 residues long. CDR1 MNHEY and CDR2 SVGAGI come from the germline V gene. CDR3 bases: TGTGCCAGCAGTGACAGGCCTAATGAAAAACTGTTTTTT. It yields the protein CASSDRPNEKLFF.

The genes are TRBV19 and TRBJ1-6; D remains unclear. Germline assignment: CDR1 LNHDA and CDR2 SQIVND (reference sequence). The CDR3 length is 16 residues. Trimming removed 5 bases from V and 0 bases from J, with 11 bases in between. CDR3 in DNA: TGTGCCAGTAGTCCCGACACGAGCTCCTATAATTCACCCCTCCACTTT. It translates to CASSPDTSSYNSPLHF.

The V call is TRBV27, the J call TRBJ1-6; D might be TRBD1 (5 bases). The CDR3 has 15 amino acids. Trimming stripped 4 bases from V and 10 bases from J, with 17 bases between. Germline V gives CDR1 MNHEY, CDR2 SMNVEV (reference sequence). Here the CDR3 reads CASSWAGVGPSPLHF. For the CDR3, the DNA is TGTGCCAGCAGTTGGGCCGGTGTGGGGCCCTCACCCCTCCACTTT.

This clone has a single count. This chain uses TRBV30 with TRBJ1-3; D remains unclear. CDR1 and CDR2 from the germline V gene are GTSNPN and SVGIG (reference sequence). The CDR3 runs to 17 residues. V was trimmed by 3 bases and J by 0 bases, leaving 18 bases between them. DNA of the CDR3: TGTGCCTGGAGCGATCACGTCGGCTGGAGCTCTGGAAACACCATATATTTT. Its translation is CAWSDHVGWSSGNTIYF.

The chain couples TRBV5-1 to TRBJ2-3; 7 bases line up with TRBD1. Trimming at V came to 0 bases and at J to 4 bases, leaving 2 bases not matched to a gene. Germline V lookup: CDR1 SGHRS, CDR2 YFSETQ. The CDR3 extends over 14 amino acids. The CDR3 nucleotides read TGCGCCAGCAGCTTGGGACAGGGCTCAGATACGCAGTATTTT. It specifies CASSLGQGSDTQYF.

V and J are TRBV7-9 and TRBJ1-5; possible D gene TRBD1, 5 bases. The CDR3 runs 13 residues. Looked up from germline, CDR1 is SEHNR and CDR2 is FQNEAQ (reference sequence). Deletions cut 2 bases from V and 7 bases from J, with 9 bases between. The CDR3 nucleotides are TGTGCCAGCAGCTTATCGGGGGGACAGCCCCAGCATTTT. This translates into CASSLSGGQPQHF.

Here the CDR3 reads CASTLGLAGDEQYF. As DNA, the CDR3 is TGTGCCAGCACTTTGGGGCTAGCGGGGGACGAGCAGTACTTC. The chain carries TRBV7-9 and TRBJ2-7; TRBD2 matches at 10 bases. The V and J ends lost 7 bases and 5 bases, in that order; junction bases with no gene match: 8. Germline CDR1 SEHNR, CDR2 FQNEAQ (reference sequence). The CDR3 consists of 14 residues.

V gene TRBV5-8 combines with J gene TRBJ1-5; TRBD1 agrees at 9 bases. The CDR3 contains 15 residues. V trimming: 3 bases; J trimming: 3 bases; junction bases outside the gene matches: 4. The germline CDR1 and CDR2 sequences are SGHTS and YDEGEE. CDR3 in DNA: TGTGCCAGCAGCTGGGGGGACAGGGCCAATCAGCCCCAGCATTTT. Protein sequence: CASSWGDRANQPQHF.

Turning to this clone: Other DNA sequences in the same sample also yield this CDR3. DNA for the CDR3: TGTGCCAGCAGTCCCGTGGGGGGCTATGGCTACACCTTC. Translated, it gives CASSPVGGYGYTF. This rearrangement joins TRBV6-5 to TRBJ1-2; D perhaps matches TRBD1 (5 bases). Trimming removed 5 bases at V and 4 bases at J, with 11 bases between. The CDR3 contains 13 residues. The germline gives CDR1 MNHEY, CDR2 SVGAGI.

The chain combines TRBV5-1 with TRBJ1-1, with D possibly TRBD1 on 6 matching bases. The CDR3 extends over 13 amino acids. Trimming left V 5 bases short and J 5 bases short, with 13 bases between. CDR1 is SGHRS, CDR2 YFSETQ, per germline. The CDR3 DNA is TGCGCCAGCAGAGGGGGGAGGGGTACTGAAGCTTTCTTT. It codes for CASRGGRGTEAFF.

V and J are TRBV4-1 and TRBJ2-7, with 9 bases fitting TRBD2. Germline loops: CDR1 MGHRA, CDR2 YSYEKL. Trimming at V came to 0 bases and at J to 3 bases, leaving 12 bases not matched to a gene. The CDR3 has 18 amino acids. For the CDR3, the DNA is TGCGCCAGCAGCCAAGAAACTCCCGGCGGGAGGGCGGACTACGAGCAGTACTTC. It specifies CASSQETPGGRADYEQYF.

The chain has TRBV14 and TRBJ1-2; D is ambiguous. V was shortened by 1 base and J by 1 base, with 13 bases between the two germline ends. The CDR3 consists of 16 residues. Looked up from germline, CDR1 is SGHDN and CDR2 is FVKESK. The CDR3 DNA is TGTGCCAGCAGCCAAGGACCGAGACTGGATAACTATGGCTACACCTTC. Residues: CASSQGPRLDNYGYTF.

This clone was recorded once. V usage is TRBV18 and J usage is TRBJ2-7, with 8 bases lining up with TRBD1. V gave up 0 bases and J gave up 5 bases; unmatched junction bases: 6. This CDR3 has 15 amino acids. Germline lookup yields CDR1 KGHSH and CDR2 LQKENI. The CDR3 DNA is TGTGCCAGCTCACCACCGTGGACAGGGAGCGACGAGCAGTACTTC. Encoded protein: CASSPPWTGSDEQYF. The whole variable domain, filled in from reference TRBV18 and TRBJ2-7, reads NAGVMQNPRHLVRRRGQEARLRCSPMKGHSHVYWYRQLPEEGLKFMVYLQKENIIDESGMPKERFSAEFPKEGPSILRIQQVVRGDSAAYFCASSPPWTGSDEQYFGPGTRLTVT.

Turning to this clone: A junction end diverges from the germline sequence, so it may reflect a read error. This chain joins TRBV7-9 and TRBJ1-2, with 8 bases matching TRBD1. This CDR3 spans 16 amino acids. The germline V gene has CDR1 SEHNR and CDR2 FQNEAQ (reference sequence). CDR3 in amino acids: CSSSQNWAGGFYGYTF. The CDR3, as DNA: TGTTCCAGCAGCCAGAACTGGGCAGGGGGCTTCTATGGCTACACCTTC. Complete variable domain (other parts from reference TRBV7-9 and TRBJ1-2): DTGVSQNPRHKITKRGQNVTFRCDPISEHNRLYWYRQTLGQGPEFLTYFQNEAQLEKSRLLSDRFSAERPKGSFSTLEIQRTEQGDSAMYLCSSSQNWAGGFYGYTFGSGTRLTVV.

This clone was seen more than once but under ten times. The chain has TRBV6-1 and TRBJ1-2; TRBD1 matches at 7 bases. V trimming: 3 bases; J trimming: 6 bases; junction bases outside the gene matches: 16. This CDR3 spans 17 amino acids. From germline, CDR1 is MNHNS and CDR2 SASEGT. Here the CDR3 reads CASSEAGSGGGRDGYTF. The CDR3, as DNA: TGTGCCAGCAGTGAGGCCGGGAGTGGAGGGGGCCGCGATGGCTACACCTTC.

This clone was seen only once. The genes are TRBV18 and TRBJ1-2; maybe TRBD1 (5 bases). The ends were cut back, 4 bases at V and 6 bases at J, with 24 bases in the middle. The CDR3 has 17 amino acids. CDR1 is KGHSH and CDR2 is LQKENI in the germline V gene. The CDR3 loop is CASSRWVAGGALDGYTF. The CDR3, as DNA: TGTGCCAGCTCACGGTGGGTCGCAGGCGGGGCTCTCGATGGCTACACCTTC.

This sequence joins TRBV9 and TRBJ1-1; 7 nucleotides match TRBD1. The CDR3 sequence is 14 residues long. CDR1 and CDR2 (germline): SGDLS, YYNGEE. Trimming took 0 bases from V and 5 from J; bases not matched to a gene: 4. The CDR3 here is CASSVAQGWTEAFF. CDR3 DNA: TGTGCCAGCAGCGTAGCACAGGGGTGGACTGAAGCTTTCTTT.

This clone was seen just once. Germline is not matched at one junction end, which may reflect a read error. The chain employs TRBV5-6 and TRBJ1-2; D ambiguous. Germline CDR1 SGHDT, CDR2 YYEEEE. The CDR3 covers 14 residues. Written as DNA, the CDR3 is TGTGCCAGCAGCTTTTACCGACTGAACTATGGCTACCCCTTC. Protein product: CASSFYRLNYGYPF.

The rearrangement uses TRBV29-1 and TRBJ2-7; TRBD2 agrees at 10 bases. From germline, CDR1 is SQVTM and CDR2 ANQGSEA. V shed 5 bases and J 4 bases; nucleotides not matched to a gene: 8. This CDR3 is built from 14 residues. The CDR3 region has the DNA TGCAGCGTTAGGCCGGGACTAGCGCGATACGAGCAGTACTTC. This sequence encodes CSVRPGLARYEQYF.

CDR3 DNA sequence: TGTGCCATCAGTGATTACAGGGGGGAAGTTGATGGCTACACCTTC. Translated, it gives CAISDYRGEVDGYTF. The genes are TRBV10-3 and TRBJ1-2; TRBD1 matches at 8 bases. Trimming took 3 bases from V and 6 from J; bases not matched to a gene: 9. The CDR3 runs to 15 residues. The V gene's germline CDR1 is ENHRY and CDR2 SYGVKD.